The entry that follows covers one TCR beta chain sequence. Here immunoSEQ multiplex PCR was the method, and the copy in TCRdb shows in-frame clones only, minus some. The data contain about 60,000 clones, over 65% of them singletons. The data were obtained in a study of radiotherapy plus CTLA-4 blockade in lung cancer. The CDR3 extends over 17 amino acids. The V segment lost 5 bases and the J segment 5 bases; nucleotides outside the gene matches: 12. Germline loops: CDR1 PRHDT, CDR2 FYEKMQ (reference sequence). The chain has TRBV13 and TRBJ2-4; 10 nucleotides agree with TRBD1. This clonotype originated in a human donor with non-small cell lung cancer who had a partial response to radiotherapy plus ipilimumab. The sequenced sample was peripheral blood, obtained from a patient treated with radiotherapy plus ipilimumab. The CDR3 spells CASSRHLRTGGQNIQYF. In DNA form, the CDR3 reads TGTGCCAGCAGCCGCCACCTTAGGACAGGGGGTCAAAACATTCAGTACTTC.